This TCR beta chain was documented in a study of T cells and Merkel cell carcinoma outcomes. Study-wide results and caveats: Merkel cell carcinoma outcomes were reportedly predicted by repertoire and T-cell density.

The CDR3 spans 16 residues. Germline V gives CDR1 SGHRS, CDR2 YFSETQ. The V gene end was trimmed by 4 bases and the J gene end by 6 bases; junction bases not matched to a gene: 11. The table lists this clone with a few counts. The target antigen is unknown. Assay used: immunoSEQ multiplex PCR; TCRdb lists only in-frame clones, some missing. The repertoire has 300 to 350 clones, 95% to 98% of them found once; the top ten carry about 5.2%. The sequenced material came from tumor tissue from Merkel cell carcinoma. The J gene is TRBJ1-5, the V gene TRBV5-1, with 9 nucleotides matching TRBD1. This receptor was taken from a human donor with Merkel cell carcinoma. The CDR3 is CASSPGTGTLGQPQHF. The CDR3 region has the DNA TGCGCCAGCAGCCCAGGGACAGGGACGTTAGGTCAGCCCCAGCATTTT.